This T cell receptor beta chain was sequenced in a study of shared clonotypes between healthy human individuals. Deep-level assay runs were performed. Sequencing was performed with immunoSEQ multiplex PCR; in TCRdb, only in-frame clones are kept and a portion is missing. In the table there are hundreds of thousands of clones, 80% to 95% of which are singletons. For this clone: Its antigen is unidentified. At one end, the junction sequence differs from germline, possibly due to a read error.

Naive CD8 cells comprised CD45RO-negative, CCR7-positively selected cells, excluding terminally differentiated effector memory CD45RA+ cells. Study-wide findings and caveats: The generation probabilities recorded for non-shared clonotypes fell below those of clonotypes shared by all four donors.

The source is a man aged 25 to 40 in good health. The sample comprised naive CD8+ T cells sorted from blood.

The CDR3 sequence is CATSRDQGFGVEAFF. As DNA, the CDR3 is TGTGCCACCAGCCGAGACCAGGGTTTTGGTGTTGAAGCTTTCTTT. The chain employs TRBV15 and TRBJ1-1; a possible D gene is TRBD1 (5 bases). The CDR3 consists of 15 residues. Germline V gene data show CDR1 as LNHNV and CDR2 as YYDKDF (reference sequence).